A selection of T cell receptor beta chains follows, all from one sample in a study of Graves' ophthalmopathy and Graves' hyperthyroidism. MiXCR was run by TCRdb on the multiplex PCR reads, yielding one entry per CDR3 protein. This table has about 390,000 distinct CDR3 sequences, 15% appearing once. The sequenced sample was peripheral blood. Receptor source: a woman between 18 and 30 years old with stable Graves' hyperthyroidism. CDR3s include the opening cysteine and the closing phenylalanine or tryptophan. The order of the fields is V gene, J gene, D gene, clone size, CDR3 DNA, CDR3 protein. D genes are given only for firm matches. For some rows the clone size is stated as once, few or many, or as a class when expanded; others skip it.

TRBV11-2	TRBJ2-7	TRBD1	few	TGTGCCAGCAGCCCCTACCTCGACAGGGGAAATGACGAGCAGTACTTC	CASSPYLDRGNDEQYF
TRBV9	TRBJ2-7	TRBD1	many	TGTGCCAGCAGCGCGGGGACAGGGTGGGGACTCGAGCAGTACTTC	CASSAGTGWGLEQYF
TRBV24-1	TRBJ2-5	.	many	TGTGCCACCAGTGATTTGACCGACCACCAAGAGACCCAGTACTTC	CATSDLTDHQETQYF
TRBV6-5	TRBJ2-5	TRBD2	many	TGTGCCAGCACCGAAAGCGGGGGGGCGGAGACCCAGTACTTC	CASTESGGAETQYF
TRBV9	TRBJ1-6	TRBD1	many	TGTGCCAGCAGCTCCAGGGGGGGGAATTCACCCCTCCACTTT	CASSSRGGNSPLHF
TRBV11-2	TRBJ1-1	.	many	TGTGCCAGCAGCCTGGGGACTGGGAATATGAACACTGAAGCTTTCTTT	CASSLGTGNMNTEAFF
TRBV12-3/TRBV12-4	TRBJ1-2	.	many	TGTGCCAGCAGTTTGACAGGCTATGGCTACACCTTC	CASSLTGYGYTF
TRBV6-1	TRBJ2-7	.	many	TGTGCCAGCAAAGGCGGGCTAGAGAAATCGGGGGAGCAGTACTTC	CASKGGLEKSGEQYF
TRBV19	TRBJ1-2	TRBD1	many	TGTGCCAGTAGTATCGACAGGGGAGGGTATGGCTACACCTTC	CASSIDRGGYGYTF
TRBV6-5	TRBJ1-1	TRBD1	many	TGTGCCAGCAGTTACGGGACAGGGGCTTTAGGTGAAGCTTTCTTT	CASSYGTGALGEAFF
TRBV7-9	TRBJ2-5	.	many	TGTGCCAGCAGCCCTATAGTTAAGGAGACCCAGTACTTC	CASSPIVKETQYF
TRBV10-3	TRBJ2-5	.	many	TGTGCCATTTCGGGGCCCCAAGAGACCCAGTACTTC	CAISGPQETQYF
TRBV24-1	TRBJ1-5	.	many	TGTGCCACCAGTGGGGGAGGTCTCAATCAGCCCCAGCATTTT	CATSGGGLNQPQHF
TRBV7-8	TRBJ1-2	.	.	TGTGCCAGCAGCTTAGGCGGGGGAAGCAGAGGCTACACCTTC	CASSLGGGSRGYTF
TRBV19	TRBJ1-5	.	many	TGTGCCAGTAGTATGGTCCGCGGAGGACCTAATCAGCCCCAGCATTTT	CASSMVRGGPNQPQHF
TRBV3-1	TRBJ1-5	.	many	TGTGCCAGCAGCCAAGAGACAGTCAATCAGCCCCAGCATTTT	CASSQETVNQPQHF
TRBV12-3/TRBV12-4	TRBJ1-1	.	many	TGTGTCAGCACCTCCCCCAGGGCGGCTGAAGCTTTCTTT	CVSTSPRAAEAFF
TRBV3-1	TRBJ2-7	TRBD1	many	TGTGCCAGCAGCCGACAGGGCGACGAGCAGTACTTC	CASSRQGDEQYF
TRBV7-3	TRBJ2-2	.	few	TGTGCCAGCAGCTTACTCGCGCGGGGCAGGGCGACCGGGGAGCTGTGTTTT	CASSLLARGRATGELCF
TRBV6-5	TRBJ2-7	TRBD1	many	TGTGCCAGCCGCGGACAGGCAAGCTCCTACGAGCAGTACTTC	CASRGQASSYEQYF
TRBV4-2	TRBJ2-7	TRBD1	.	TGTGCCAGCAGCCAAGATCTAGGGGGCTGGAACGAGCAGTACTTC	CASSQDLGGWNEQYF
TRBV29-1	TRBJ1-3	.	few	TGCAGCGTTGTGGCAGTCTCTGGAAACACCATATATTTT	CSVVAVSGNTIYF
TRBV12-3/TRBV12-4	TRBJ1-5	.	many	TGTGCCAGCAGTCAGGAAAATAGCAATCAGCCCCAGCATTTT	CASSQENSNQPQHF
TRBV27	TRBJ2-7	TRBD1	.	TGTGCCAGCAGTGATTCTTACAGGGGGCGGAGGGTCTACGAGCAGTACTTC	CASSDSYRGRRVYEQYF
TRBV27	TRBJ1-3	TRBD1	few	TGTGCCAGCAGGGTAACAGGGGCGGTTGGAAACACCATATATTTT	CASRVTGAVGNTIYF
TRBV12-3/TRBV12-4	TRBJ2-7	.	many	TGTGCCAGCAGTCCTTCACAGGGTCCCCCCCCGGTGCAGTACTTC	CASSPSQGPPPVQYF
TRBV4-1	TRBJ1-1	.	many	TGCGCCAGCAGCCTTTCGGGACCCGACACTGAAGCTTTCTTT	CASSLSGPDTEAFF
TRBV11-2	TRBJ1-1	.	few	TGTGCCAGCAGCCCTGACAGTCCGACGGGGAACACTGAAGCTTTCTTT	CASSPDSPTGNTEAFF
TRBV12-3/TRBV12-4	TRBJ2-7	TRBD1	.	TGTGCCAGCAGTCGGGGACAGCAAGGGATAGAAGAGCAGTACTTC	CASSRGQQGIEEQYF
TRBV29-1	TRBJ1-1	.	many	TGCAGCACAAGAACGGGCACTGAAGCTTTCTTT	CSTRTGTEAFF
TRBV28	TRBJ2-7	TRBD1	many	TGTGCCAGCAGTCCCACAGGGGCGGTCGTACGGGAGCAGTACTTC	CASSPTGAVVREQYF
TRBV5-1	TRBJ2-2	.	few	TGCGCCAGCAGGGCGGGCACCGGGGAGCTGTTTTTT	CASRAGTGELFF
TRBV6-2/TRBV6-3	TRBJ2-7	.	many	TGTGCCAGCAGTTACGCCGACAGGACTCACGAGCAGTACTTC	CASSYADRTHEQYF
TRBV7-2	TRBJ2-2	.	many	TGTGCCAGCACTTTAGCGGTCACCGGGGAGCTGTTTTTT	CASTLAVTGELFF
TRBV7-3	TRBJ2-7	TRBD2	.	TGTGCCAGCAGCTTAAAAAAGATGGGGGTGGCACTAGCGGGGGTTGACTACGAGCAGTACTTC	CASSLKKMGVALAGVDYEQYF
TRBV19	TRBJ1-2	TRBD1	many	TGTGCCAGTAGTACCCTGGACAGGGTTGGTGGCTACACCTTC	CASSTLDRVGGYTF
TRBV6-1	TRBJ1-1	.	many	TGTGCCAGCAGTGCCCGTATGAACACTGAAGCTTTCTTT	CASSARMNTEAFF
TRBV6-1	TRBJ1-2	.	.	TGTGCCAGCAGCCACCGGCGTGGCTCCGGGAGGAACTATGGCTACACCTTC	CASSHRRGSGRNYGYTF
TRBV9	TRBJ1-3	.	.	TGTGCCAGCAGCGTAGCCCCGGGACGGCCCTCTGGAAACACCATATATTTT	CASSVAPGRPSGNTIYF
TRBV2	TRBJ1-1	.	many	TGTGCCACTACCCGGGACACGAACACTGAAGCTTTCTTT	CATTRDTNTEAFF
TRBV29-1	TRBJ1-2	TRBD1	many	TGCAGCGCCTCCGGGACAGGGTACTACACCTTC	CSASGTGYYTF
TRBV5-1	TRBJ1-1	.	few	TGCGCCAGCAGCGTGGACACTTTAGTCAAAGCTTTCTTT	CASSVDTLVKAFF
TRBV20-1	TRBJ1-5	.	many	TGCAGTGCTAGTAAGGGGGTCAATCAGCCCCAGCATTTT	CSASKGVNQPQHF
TRBV5-6	TRBJ2-7	.	.	TGTGCCAGCAGCTTGGAATTCAGCCCAGGGTTGAAGCACGAGCAGTACTTC	CASSLEFSPGLKHEQYF
TRBV6-9	TRBJ1-1	TRBD1	many	TGTGCCAGCAGTTTTCCCGGGACAGGGGTCGGAGGAACTGAAGCTTTCTTT	CASSFPGTGVGGTEAFF